These T cell receptor beta chains were read from a single sample in a study of CD8+ T cells in alopecia areata. The repertoire was sequenced with immunoSEQ multiplex PCR; TCRdb's copy has only in-frame clones and lacks some. The table has some 200,000 clones, around 56% seen once. The sample consisted of CD4+ T cells sorted from blood, taken at week 4, from a patient treated with tofacitinib. Receptors were obtained from a human donor with alopecia areata. Both conserved end residues are part of each CDR3. The D gene is left open where the match is weak. Rows give clone size only sometimes, using once, few, many, or a class for an expanded clone.

abundance	j_gene	v_gene	d_gene	CDR3nt	CDR3aa
.	TRBJ2-3	TRBV5-4	TRBD1	TGTGCCAGCAGTTCGAACAGGGGAACAGATACGCAGTATTTT	CASSSNRGTDTQYF
few	TRBJ2-7	TRBV19	TRBD2	TGTGCCAGTAGTATCGCAGCGGGGGAATCCTACGAGCAGTACTTC	CASSIAAGESYEQYF
.	TRBJ2-3	TRBV28	TRBD1	TGTGCCAGCACCGTTGACAGGGCCACAGATACGCAGTATTTT	CASTVDRATDTQYF
.	TRBJ2-1	TRBV5-6	.	TGTGCCAGCAGCTTTGTATACAATGAGCAGTTCTTC	CASSFVYNEQFF
few	TRBJ1-4	TRBV9	.	TGTGCCAGCAGCGCAACAGCGGGCCTGGAAAAACTGTTTTTT	CASSATAGLEKLFF
.	TRBJ2-7	TRBV27	.	TGTGCCAGCAGTGGGCTACAGGGTACCCTACGCCTGGACGAGCAGTACTTC	CASSGLQGTLRLDEQYF
.	TRBJ2-3	TRBV30	TRBD1	TGTGCCTGGAGTGTTTGGGGACAGGGGGCCGATACGCAGTATTTT	CAWSVWGQGADTQYF
.	TRBJ2-7	TRBV30	.	TGTGCCTGGAGTCCCGCCGGGCCTAGAATTTCGAGCTACGAGCAGTACTTC	CAWSPAGPRISSYEQYF
few	TRBJ2-1	TRBV14	.	TGTGCCAGCAGCCGACCTCCTGAAGGGCAGTTCTTC	CASSRPPEGQFF
.	TRBJ1-2	TRBV30	.	TGTGCCTGGTCTGCTAACTATGGCTACACCTTC	CAWSANYGYTF
.	TRBJ2-5	TRBV5-1	TRBD1	TGCGCCAGCAGCCTGATTACAGGGGGCGAAGAGACCCAGTACTTC	CASSLITGGEETQYF
.	TRBJ1-2	TRBV30	.	TGTGCCTACTCCCATGGGGGCTACACCTTC	CAYSHGGYTF
.	TRBJ2-2	TRBV5-6	TRBD1	TGTGCCAGCAGCCTCATTCCGGGACAGGGGGCTGGGGAGCTGTTTTTT	CASSLIPGQGAGELFF
.	TRBJ2-3	TRBV10-2	TRBD2	TGCGCCAGCCTAGCGGGGGGAAAGTTGACAGATACGCAGTATTTT	CASLAGGKLTDTQYF
.	TRBJ1-2	TRBV29-1	TRBD1	TGCAGCGTTGATTGGGGGCAGGGGGCTCTTGGCTACACCTTC	CSVDWGQGALGYTF